The entry below describes one TCR beta chain. The data stem from a study of T cell responses to AZD1222 COVID-19 vaccine. The CDR3 spans 14 residues. V dropped 1 base and J dropped 0 bases, with 6 bases sitting between them. CDR1 and CDR2 from the germline V gene are MGHRA and YSYEKL. Sequencing used immunoSEQ multiplex PCR; TCRdb keeps in-frame clones, though not all of them. In the table there are about 120,000 clones, roughly 88% of which are singletons. The clonotype comes from an adult in good health. This sample comprised peripheral blood, obtained on day 0 of AZD1222 vaccination. The chain recombines TRBV4-1 with TRBJ1-1; perhaps TRBD1 as D (5 bases). In DNA, the CDR3 is TGCGCCAGCAGCCAAGGGGACCTGAACACTGAAGCTTTCTTT. This encodes CASSQGDLNTEAFF.